This T cell receptor (beta chain) was sequenced in a study of blood T cell repertoires in COVID-19. The repertoire was sequenced with immunoSEQ multiplex PCR; TCRdb's copy has only in-frame clones and lacks some. The sample includes hundreds of thousands of clones, 86% of them seen just once. The CDR3 has 15 amino acids. Trimming took off 0 bases at V and 5 bases at J, with 13 bases between the two ends. Germline V gene data show CDR1 as SGHDN and CDR2 as FVKESK. The V call is TRBV14, the J call TRBJ2-5, with a tentative D call TRBD2 (6 bases). This receptor was identified in a woman aged 30 to 39 with active or convalescent COVID-19. Sequences were obtained from peripheral blood. The CDR3 DNA reads TGTGCCAGCAGCCAAGACCGGGGGATCTCGGAGACCCAGTACTTC. Its protein is CASSQDRGISETQYF. Full variable domain (missing parts from reference TRBV14 and TRBJ2-5): EAGVTQFPSHSVIEKGQTVTLRCDPISGHDNLYWYRRVMGKEIKFLLHFVKESKQDESGMPNNRFLAERTGGTYSTLKVQPAELEDSGVYFCASSQDRGISETQYFGPGTRLLVL.